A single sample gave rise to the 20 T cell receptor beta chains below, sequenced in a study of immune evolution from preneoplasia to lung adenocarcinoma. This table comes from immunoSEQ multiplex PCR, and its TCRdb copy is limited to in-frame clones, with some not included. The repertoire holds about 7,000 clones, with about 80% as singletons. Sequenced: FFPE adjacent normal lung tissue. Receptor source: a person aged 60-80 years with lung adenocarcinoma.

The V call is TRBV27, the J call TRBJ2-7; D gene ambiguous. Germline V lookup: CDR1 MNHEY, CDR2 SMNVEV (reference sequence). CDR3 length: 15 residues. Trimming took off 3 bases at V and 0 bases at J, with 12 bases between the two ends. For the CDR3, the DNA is TGTGCCAGCAGTTTCGCAAGTGACGGCTCCTACGAGCAGTACTTC. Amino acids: CASSFASDGSYEQYF.

CDR3 protein: CASSLDGGGFTYEQYF. The CDR3, as DNA: TGTGCCAGCAGCTTAGATGGCGGAGGTTTCACCTACGAGCAGTACTTC. The chain links TRBV11-1 to TRBJ2-7, with D maybe TRBD2 (5 bases). V was cut by 1 base and J by 2 bases, with 15 bases left in between. Per germline, CDR1 SGHAT and CDR2 FQDESV (reference sequence). This CDR3 has 16 residues.

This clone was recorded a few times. This CDR3 reads CSESGGSWETQYF. In nucleotides, the CDR3 is TGCAGCGAATCAGGGGGCTCGTGGGAGACCCAGTACTTC. The chain joins TRBV29-1 to TRBJ2-5; 8 bases align to TRBD1. This CDR3 has 13 amino acids. CDR1 SQVTM and CDR2 ANQGSEA come from the germline V gene. With V trimmed by 7 bases and J by 5 bases, 9 bases remained unmatched. The full variable domain, its missing parts supplied by reference TRBV29-1 and TRBJ2-5, is SAVISQKPSRDICQRGTSLTIQCQVDSQVTMMFWYRQQPGQSLTLIATANQGSEATYESGFVIDKFPISRPNLTFSTLTVSNMSPEDSSIYLCSESGGSWETQYFGPGTRLLVL.

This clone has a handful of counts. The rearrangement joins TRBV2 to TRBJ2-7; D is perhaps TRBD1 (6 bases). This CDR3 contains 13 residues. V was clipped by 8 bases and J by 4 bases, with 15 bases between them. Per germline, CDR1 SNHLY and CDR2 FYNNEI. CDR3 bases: TGTGCCAGCGGGCAGGGGTGGCCTTACGAGCAGTACTTC. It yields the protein CASGQGWPYEQYF.

CDR3 in amino acids: CASSSDIRWGYQPQHF. The DNA of the CDR3 is TGTGCCAGCAGCTCGGACATTCGGTGGGGATATCAGCCCCAGCATTTT. The chain carries TRBV7-2 and TRBJ1-5; D is possibly TRBD1 (5 bases). This CDR3 region has 16 residues. Germline CDR1 SGHTA, CDR2 FQGNSA. The V end was cut by 4 bases, the J end by 5 bases, with 18 bases between.

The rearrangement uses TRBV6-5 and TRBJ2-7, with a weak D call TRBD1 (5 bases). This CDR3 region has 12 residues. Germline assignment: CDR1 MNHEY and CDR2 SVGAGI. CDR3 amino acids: CATRQISYEQYF. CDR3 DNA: TGTGCAACCCGACAGATCTCCTACGAGCAGTACTTC.

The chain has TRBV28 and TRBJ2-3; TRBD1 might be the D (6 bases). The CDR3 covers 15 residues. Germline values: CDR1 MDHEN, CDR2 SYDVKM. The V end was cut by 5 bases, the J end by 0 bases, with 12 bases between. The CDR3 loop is CASSPGHISTDTQYF. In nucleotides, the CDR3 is TGTGCCAGCAGTCCGGGACATATAAGCACAGATACGCAGTATTTT.

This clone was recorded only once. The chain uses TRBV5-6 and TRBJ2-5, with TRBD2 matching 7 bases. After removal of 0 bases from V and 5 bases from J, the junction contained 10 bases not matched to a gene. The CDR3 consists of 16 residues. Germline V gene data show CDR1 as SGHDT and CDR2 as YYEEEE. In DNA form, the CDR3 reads TGTGCCAGCAGCTTGGGGGGGGGGGTTGTTTGGGAGACCCAGTACTTC. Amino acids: CASSLGGGVVWETQYF.

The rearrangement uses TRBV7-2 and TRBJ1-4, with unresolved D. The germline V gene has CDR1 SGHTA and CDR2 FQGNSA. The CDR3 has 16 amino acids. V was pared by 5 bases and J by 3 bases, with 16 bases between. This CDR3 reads CASSPSGVWANEKLFF. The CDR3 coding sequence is TGTGCCAGCAGCCCCAGCGGGGTTTGGGCTAATGAAAAACTGTTTTTT. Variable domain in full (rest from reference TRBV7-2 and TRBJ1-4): GAGVSQSPSNKVTEKGKDVELRCDPISGHTALYWYRQSLGQGLEFLIYFQGNSAPDKSGLPSDRFSAERTGGSVSTLTIQRTQQEDSAVYLCASSPSGVWANEKLFFGSGTQLSVL.

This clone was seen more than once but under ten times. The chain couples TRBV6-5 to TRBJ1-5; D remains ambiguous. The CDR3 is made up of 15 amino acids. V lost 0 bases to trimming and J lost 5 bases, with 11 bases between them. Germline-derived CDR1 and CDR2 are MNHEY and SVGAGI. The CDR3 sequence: CASSYSNLGDQPQHF. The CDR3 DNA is TGTGCCAGCAGTTACTCGAATCTAGGCGATCAGCCCCAGCATTTT.

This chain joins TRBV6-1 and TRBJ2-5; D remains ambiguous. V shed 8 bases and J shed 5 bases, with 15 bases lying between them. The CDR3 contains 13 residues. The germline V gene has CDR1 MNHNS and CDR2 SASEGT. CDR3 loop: CASSRTDVETQYF. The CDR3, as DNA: TGTGCCAGCTCGAGGACCGATGTGGAGACCCAGTACTTC.

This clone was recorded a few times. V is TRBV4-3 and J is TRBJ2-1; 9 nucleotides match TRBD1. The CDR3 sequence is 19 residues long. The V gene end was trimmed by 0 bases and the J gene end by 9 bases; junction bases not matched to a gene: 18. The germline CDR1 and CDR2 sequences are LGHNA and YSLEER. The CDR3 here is CASSQDTWTLTGTGSEQFF. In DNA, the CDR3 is TGCGCCAGCAGCCAAGATACTTGGACCCTCACCGGGACAGGGAGTGAGCAGTTCTTC.

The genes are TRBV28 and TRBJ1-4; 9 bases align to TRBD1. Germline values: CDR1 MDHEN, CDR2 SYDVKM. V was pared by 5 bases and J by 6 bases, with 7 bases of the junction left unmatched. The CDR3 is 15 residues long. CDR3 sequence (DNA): TGTGCCAGCAGTCGACCGACAGGGGGATATGAAAAACTGTTTTTT. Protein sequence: CASSRPTGGYEKLFF.

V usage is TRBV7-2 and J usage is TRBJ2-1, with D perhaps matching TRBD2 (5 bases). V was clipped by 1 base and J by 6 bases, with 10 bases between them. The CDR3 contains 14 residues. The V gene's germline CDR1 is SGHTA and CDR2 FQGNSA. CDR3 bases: TGTGCCAGCAGCTTAGAGACTATAGGCAATGAGCAGTTCTTC. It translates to CASSLETIGNEQFF.

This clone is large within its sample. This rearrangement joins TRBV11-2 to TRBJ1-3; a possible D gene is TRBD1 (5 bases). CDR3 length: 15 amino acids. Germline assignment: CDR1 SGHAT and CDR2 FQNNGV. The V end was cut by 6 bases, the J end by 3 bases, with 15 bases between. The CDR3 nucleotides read TGTGCCAGCAGGCGTATCTCCGACAGTGGAAACACCATATATTTT. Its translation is CASRRISDSGNTIYF.

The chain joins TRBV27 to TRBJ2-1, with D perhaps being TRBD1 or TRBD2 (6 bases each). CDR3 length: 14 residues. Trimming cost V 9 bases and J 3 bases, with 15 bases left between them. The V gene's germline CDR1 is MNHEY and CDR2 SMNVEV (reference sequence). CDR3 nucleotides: TGTGCCAGTCTATCGGGGGCCGACTACAATGAGCAGTTCTTC. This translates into CASLSGADYNEQFF.

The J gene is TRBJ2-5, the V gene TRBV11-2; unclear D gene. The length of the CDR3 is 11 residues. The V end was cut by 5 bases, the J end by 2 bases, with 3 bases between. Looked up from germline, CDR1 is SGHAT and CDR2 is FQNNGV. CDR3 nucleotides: TGTGCCAGCAGCACACAAGAGACCCAGTACTTC. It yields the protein CASSTQETQYF.

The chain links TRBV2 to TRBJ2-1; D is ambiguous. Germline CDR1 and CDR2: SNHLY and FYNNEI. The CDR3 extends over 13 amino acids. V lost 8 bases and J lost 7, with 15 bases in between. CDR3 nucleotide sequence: TGTGCCAGCCTTCCGTCCGAGGCAAATGAGCAGTTCTTC. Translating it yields CASLPSEANEQFF.

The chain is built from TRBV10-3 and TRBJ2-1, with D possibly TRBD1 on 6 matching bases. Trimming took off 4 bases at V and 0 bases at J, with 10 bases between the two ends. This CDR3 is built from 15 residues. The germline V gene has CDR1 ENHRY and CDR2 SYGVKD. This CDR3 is CAISAGTNSYNEQFF. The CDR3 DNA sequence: TGTGCCATCAGTGCCGGGACAAACTCCTACAATGAGCAGTTCTTC.

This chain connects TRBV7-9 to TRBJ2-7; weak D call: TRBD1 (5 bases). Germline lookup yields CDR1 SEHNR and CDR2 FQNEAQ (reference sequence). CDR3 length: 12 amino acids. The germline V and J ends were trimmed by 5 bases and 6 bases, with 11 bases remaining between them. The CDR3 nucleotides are TGTGCCAGCAGCCAGGGCCTACGCGAGCAGTACGTC. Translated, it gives CASSQGLREQYV.